These 10 T cell receptor beta chains originate from one sample sequenced in a study of blood T cell repertoires in COVID-19. Only in-frame clones appear in the TCRdb table, and some are missing; sequencing was by immunoSEQ multiplex PCR. The sample holds 200,000 to 300,000 clones, just over 85% seen once. Sequencing was done on a sample of PBMCs or T cells enriched from blood (not recorded which). The receptors were sampled from a man aged 40-55 years who had recovered from COVID-19.

The V gene is TRBV6-5, the J gene TRBJ1-1; 10 positions match TRBD1. From germline, CDR1 is MNHEY and CDR2 SVGAGI. V dropped 6 bases and J dropped 5; count of bases not matched to a gene: 9. The CDR3 length is 15 residues. The CDR3 here is CASSRRGTGVTEAFF. As DNA, the CDR3 is TGTGCCAGCAGCCGGCGGGGGACAGGGGTTACTGAAGCTTTCTTT.

With regard to this clone: The junction does not match germline at one end; this may be a read error. The V and J genes are TRBV7-6 and TRBJ2-2; 13 bases fit TRBD2. The CDR3 is made up of 17 amino acids. Germline loops: CDR1 SGHVS, CDR2 FNYEAQ. DNA for the CDR3: TGTGCCAGCAGCCCACTAGCGGGGGGGCCGAAAACCGGGGAGCTGTTTTTT. Its translation: CASSPLAGGPKTGELFF.

The CDR3 spells CASSPMGAGQGADTQYF. The CDR3 bases are TGTGCCAGCTCACCAATGGGAGCGGGCCAAGGGGCAGATACGCAGTATTTT. The V gene is TRBV18, the J gene TRBJ2-3, with a possible D match to TRBD2 (6 bases). The CDR3 totals 17 residues. The germline CDR1 and CDR2 sequences are KGHSH and LQKENI. V lost 2 bases and J 4 bases, leaving 19 bases between the germline ends.

The genes are TRBV24-1 and TRBJ2-3, with 10 nucleotides matching TRBD1. Germline V CDR1 and CDR2: KGHDR, SFDVKD. The trim removed 3 bases at V and 5 bases at J, leaving 4 bases unmatched. CDR3 length: 15 residues. This CDR3 reads CATSDMGQGQDTQYF. The CDR3 bases are TGTGCCACCAGTGATATGGGACAGGGGCAAGATACGCAGTATTTT.

This rearrangement joins TRBV7-2 to TRBJ2-7, with 7 bases that match TRBD1. Per the germline V gene, CDR1 is SGHTA and CDR2 is FQGNSA. Trimming removed 3 bases from V and 2 bases from J; junction bases left unmatched: 1. This CDR3 is built from 13 residues. CDR3 in amino acids: CASSFGQAYEQYF. In nucleotides, the CDR3 is TGTGCCAGCAGCTTCGGACAGGCCTACGAGCAGTACTTC. Drawing the rest from reference TRBV7-2 and TRBJ2-7, the complete variable domain is GAGVSQSPSNKVTEKGKDVELRCDPISGHTALYWYRQSLGQGLEFLIYFQGNSAPDKSGLPSDRFSAERTGGSVSTLTIQRTQQEDSAVYLCASSFGQAYEQYFGPGTRLTVT.

This clone appeared once. The V call is TRBV5-1, the J call TRBJ2-5; TRBD2 agrees at 9 bases. With V trimmed by 1 base and J by 5 bases, 6 bases remained unmatched. The CDR3 contains 15 residues. Germline-derived CDR1 and CDR2 are SGHRS and YFSETQ. CDR3: CASSLIAGDGETQYF. For the CDR3, the DNA is TGCGCCAGCAGCTTGATAGCGGGAGATGGGGAGACCCAGTACTTC.

The chain carries TRBV9 and TRBJ1-5; D is ambiguous. CDR1 and CDR2 from the germline V gene are SGDLS and YYNGEE. V lost 0 bases to trimming and J lost 7 bases, with 11 bases between them. This CDR3 is 14 amino acids long. CDR3 DNA sequence: TGTGCCAGCAGCGTAGATGTCTCTCCCCAGCCCCAGCATTTT. Translating gives CASSVDVSPQPQHF.

The chain joins TRBV10-3 to TRBJ1-2, with D unclear. This CDR3 spans 12 amino acids. CDR1 ENHRY and CDR2 SYGVKD come from the germline V gene. Trimming shortened V by 4 bases and J by 11 bases, and 14 bases separated the two germline ends. CDR3 bases: TGTGCCATCAGTGTGGCGGCATCGAGGTACACCTTC. Protein: CAISVAASRYTF.

The chain couples TRBV7-2 to TRBJ2-5; 14 bases line up with TRBD2. This CDR3 is 16 amino acids long. Trimming removed 4 bases from V and 6 bases from J; junction bases left unmatched: 7. Germline CDR1 reads SGHTA; CDR2 reads FQGNSA. CDR3 region: CASSSGTSGSIKTQYF. CDR3 DNA: TGTGCCAGCAGCTCCGGGACTAGCGGGAGTATAAAGACCCAGTACTTC.

This chain connects TRBV7-2 to TRBJ1-3; D remains ambiguous. Germline CDR1 SGHTA, CDR2 FQGNSA. The CDR3 spans 15 residues. V gave up 4 bases and J gave up 0 bases, with 10 bases separating them. The CDR3 protein is CASSSYSSSGNTIYF. For the CDR3, the DNA is TGTGCCAGCAGCTCCTACAGTAGCTCTGGAAACACCATATATTTT. The whole variable domain, remainder taken from reference TRBV7-2 and TRBJ1-3, is GAGVSQSPSNKVTEKGKDVELRCDPISGHTALYWYRQSLGQGLEFLIYFQGNSAPDKSGLPSDRFSAERTGGSVSTLTIQRTQQEDSAVYLCASSSYSSSGNTIYFGEGSWLTVV.